This section outlines one TCR beta chain sequence together with its context. Antigen: not known. The sample originates from a study of T cell responses to AZD1222 COVID-19 vaccine. Measured with immunoSEQ multiplex PCR; TCRdb has only the in-frame clones, and not every one. The table includes about 150,000 clones, 80% to 95% detected once. Study-level results: Only 5 or 6 individuals given AZD1222 were seropositive at baseline. Increases in Spike-specific TCR breadth and depth were seen after two AZD1222 doses.

CDR1 is LGHNA, CDR2 YNFKEQ, per germline. The CDR3 is made up of 17 amino acids. J gave up 8 bases and V 1 base, and 10 bases lay outside the gene matches. Pooled samples include second doses given at about 4 or 12 weeks. The source is an adult who received the AZD1222 COVID-19 vaccine. The rearrangement uses TRBV4-2 and TRBJ2-1, with 11 bases identical to TRBD1. Material: peripheral blood, obtained 28 days after the second AZD1222 dose. The chain's CDR3 is CASSQGLGDRGYDEQFF. DNA for the CDR3: TGTGCCAGCAGCCAAGGCCTGGGGGACAGGGGGTACGATGAGCAGTTCTTC.